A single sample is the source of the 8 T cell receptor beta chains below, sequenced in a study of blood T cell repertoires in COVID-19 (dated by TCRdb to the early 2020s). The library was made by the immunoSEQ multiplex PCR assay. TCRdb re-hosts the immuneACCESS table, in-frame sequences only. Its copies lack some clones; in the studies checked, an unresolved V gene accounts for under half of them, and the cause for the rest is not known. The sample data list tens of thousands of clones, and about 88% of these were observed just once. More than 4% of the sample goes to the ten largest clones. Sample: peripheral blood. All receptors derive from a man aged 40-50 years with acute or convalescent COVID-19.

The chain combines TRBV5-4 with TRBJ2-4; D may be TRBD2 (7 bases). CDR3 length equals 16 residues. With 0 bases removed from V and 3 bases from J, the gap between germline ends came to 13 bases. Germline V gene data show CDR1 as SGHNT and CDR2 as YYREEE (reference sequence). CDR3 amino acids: CASSLVLGGDKNIQYF. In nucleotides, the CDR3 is TGTGCCAGCAGCTTGGTGTTAGGGGGGGACAAAAACATTCAGTACTTC. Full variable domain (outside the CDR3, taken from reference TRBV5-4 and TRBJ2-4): ETGVTQSPTHLIKTRGQQVTLRCSSQSGHNTVSWYQQALGQGPQFIFQYYREEENGRGNFPPRFSGLQFPNYSSELNVNALELDDSALYLCASSLVLGGDKNIQYFGAGTRLSVL.

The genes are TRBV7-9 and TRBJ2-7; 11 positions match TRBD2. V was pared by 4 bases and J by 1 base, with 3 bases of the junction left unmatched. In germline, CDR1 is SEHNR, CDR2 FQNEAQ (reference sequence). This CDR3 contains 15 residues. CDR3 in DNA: TGTGCCAGCAGCTCCGGGACTAGCGGTTCCTACGAGCAGTACTTC. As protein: CASSSGTSGSYEQYF.

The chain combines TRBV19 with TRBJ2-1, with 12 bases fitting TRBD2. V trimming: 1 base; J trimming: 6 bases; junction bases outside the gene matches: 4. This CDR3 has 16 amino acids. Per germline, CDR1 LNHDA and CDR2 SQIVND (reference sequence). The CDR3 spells CASSIATSGRINEQFF. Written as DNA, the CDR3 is TGTGCCAGTAGTATAGCAACTAGCGGGAGGATCAATGAGCAGTTCTTC.

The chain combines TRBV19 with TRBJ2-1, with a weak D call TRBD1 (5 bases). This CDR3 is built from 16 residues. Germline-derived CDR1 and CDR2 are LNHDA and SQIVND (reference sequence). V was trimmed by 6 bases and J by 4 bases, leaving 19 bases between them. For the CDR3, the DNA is TGTGCCAGTAGCGGGTCGGACACGAACCTTTACAATGAGCAGTTCTTC. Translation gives CASSGSDTNLYNEQFF.

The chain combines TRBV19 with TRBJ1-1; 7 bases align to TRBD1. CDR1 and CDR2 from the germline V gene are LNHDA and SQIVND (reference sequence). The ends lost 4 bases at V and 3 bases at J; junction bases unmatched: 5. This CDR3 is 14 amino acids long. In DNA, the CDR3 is TGTGCCAGTAGTACCCCCGGGACAGACACTGAAGCTTTCTTT. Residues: CASSTPGTDTEAFF.

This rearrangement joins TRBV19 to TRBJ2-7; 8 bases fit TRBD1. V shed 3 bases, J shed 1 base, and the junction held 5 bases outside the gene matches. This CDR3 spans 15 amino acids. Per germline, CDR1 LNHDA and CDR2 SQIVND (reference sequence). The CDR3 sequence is CASSIQRDRSYEQYF. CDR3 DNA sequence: TGTGCCAGTAGTATTCAACGGGACAGGTCCTACGAGCAGTACTTC.

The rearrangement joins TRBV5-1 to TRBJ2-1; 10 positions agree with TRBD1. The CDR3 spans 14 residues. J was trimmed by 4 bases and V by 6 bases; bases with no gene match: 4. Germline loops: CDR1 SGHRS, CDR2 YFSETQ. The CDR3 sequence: CASKGQGNYNEQFF. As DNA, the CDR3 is TGCGCCAGCAAGGGACAGGGGAATTACAATGAGCAGTTCTTC.

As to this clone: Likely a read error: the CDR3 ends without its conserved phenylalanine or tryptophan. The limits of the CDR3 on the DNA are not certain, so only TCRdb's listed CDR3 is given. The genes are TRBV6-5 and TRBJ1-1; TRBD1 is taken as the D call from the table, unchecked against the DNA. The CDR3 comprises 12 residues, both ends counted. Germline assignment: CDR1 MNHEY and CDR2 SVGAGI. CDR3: CASSFKGRPQGL.